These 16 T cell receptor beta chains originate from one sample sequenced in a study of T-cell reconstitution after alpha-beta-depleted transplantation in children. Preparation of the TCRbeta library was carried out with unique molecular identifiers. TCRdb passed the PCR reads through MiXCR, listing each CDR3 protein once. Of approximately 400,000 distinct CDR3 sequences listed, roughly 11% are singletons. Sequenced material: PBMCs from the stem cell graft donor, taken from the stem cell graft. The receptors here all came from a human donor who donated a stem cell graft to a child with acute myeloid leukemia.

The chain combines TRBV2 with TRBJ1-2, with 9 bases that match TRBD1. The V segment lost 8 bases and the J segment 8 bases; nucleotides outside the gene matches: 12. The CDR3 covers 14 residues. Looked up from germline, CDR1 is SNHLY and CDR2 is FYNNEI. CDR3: CASGYREQGAGYTF. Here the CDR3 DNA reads TGTGCCAGCGGTTACCGGGAACAGGGGGCCGGCTACACCTTC.

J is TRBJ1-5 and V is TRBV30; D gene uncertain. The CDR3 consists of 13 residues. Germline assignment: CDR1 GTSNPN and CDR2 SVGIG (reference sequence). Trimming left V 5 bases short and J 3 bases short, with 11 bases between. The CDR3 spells CAWGRKNNQPQHF. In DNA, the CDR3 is TGTGCCTGGGGCAGAAAAAACAATCAGCCCCAGCATTTT.

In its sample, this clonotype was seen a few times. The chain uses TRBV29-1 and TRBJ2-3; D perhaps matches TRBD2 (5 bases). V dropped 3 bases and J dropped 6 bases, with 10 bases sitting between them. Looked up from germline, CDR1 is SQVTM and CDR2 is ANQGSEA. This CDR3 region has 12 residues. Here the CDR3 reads CSVDPGGDTQYF. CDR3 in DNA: TGCAGCGTTGACCCCGGAGGCGATACGCAGTATTTT.

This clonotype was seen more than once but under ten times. CDR3 protein: CASSKNIRNTGELFF. CDR3 nucleotide sequence: TGTGCCAGCAGCAAGAATATAAGAAACACCGGGGAGCTGTTTTTT. This chain uses TRBV21-1 with TRBJ2-2. TRBV21-1 is noted as a pseudogene. This CDR3 spans 15 amino acids.

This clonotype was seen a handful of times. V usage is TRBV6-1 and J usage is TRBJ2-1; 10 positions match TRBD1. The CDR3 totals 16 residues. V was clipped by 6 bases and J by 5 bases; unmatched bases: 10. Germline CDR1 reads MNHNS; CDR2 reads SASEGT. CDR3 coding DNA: TGTGCCAGCAGCGACAGGGGACAGGGGACCAACAATGAGCAGTTCTTC. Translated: CASSDRGQGTNNEQFF.

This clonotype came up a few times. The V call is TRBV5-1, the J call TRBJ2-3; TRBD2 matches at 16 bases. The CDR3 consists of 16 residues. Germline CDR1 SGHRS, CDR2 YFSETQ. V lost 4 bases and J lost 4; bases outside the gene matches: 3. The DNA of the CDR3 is TGCGCCAGCAGCGCGGGACTAGCGGGGGGGGCAGATACGCAGTATTTT. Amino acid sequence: CASSAGLAGGADTQYF.

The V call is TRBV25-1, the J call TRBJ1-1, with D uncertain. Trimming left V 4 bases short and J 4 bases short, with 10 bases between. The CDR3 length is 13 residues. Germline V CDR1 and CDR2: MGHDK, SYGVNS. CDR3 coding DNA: TGTGCCAGCAGTGGTTCGGAGGGCACTGAAGCTTTCTTT. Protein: CASSGSEGTEAFF. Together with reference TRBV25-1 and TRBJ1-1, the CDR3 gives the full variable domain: EADIYQTPRYLVIGTGKKITLECSQTMGHDKMYWYQQDPGMELHLIHYSYGVNSTEKGDLSSESTVSRIRTEHFPLTLESARPSHTSQYLCASSGSEGTEAFFGQGTRLTVV.

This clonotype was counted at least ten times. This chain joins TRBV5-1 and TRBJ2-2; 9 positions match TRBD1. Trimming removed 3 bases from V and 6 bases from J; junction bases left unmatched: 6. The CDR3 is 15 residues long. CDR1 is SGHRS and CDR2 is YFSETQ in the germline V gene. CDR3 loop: CASSSGQGVPGELFF. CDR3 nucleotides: TGCGCCAGCAGCTCGGGACAGGGTGTACCCGGGGAGCTGTTTTTT.

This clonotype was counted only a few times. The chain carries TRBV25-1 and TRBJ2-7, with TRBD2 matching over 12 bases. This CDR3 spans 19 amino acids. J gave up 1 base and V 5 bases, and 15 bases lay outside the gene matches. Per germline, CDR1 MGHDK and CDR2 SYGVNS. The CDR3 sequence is CASSPQTSGSADISYEQYF. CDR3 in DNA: TGTGCCAGCAGTCCGCAGACTAGCGGGAGCGCCGATATATCCTACGAGCAGTACTTC.

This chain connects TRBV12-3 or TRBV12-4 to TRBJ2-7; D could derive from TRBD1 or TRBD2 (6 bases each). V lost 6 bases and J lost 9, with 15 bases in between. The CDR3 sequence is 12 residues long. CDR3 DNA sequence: TGTGCCAGCAGACGAGGGGGGCGGGCGCAGTACTTC. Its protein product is CASRRGGRAQYF.

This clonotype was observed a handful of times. CDR3 in amino acids: CASSEREVNEQFF. The DNA for the CDR3 is TGTGCCAGCAGCGAGCGGGAGGTAAATGAGCAGTTCTTC. This chain uses TRBV27 with TRBJ2-1; 9 bases line up with TRBD2. V dropped 6 bases and J dropped 7; count of bases not matched to a gene: 4. Germline assignment: CDR1 MNHEY and CDR2 SMNVEV (reference sequence). This CDR3 region has 13 residues.

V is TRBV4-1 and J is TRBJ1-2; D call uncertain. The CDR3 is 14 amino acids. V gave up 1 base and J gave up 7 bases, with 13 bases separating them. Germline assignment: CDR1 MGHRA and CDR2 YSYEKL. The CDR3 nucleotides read TGCGCCAGCAGCCAAGGAAACTCTCAAGGTGGCTACACCTTC. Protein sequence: CASSQGNSQGGYTF.

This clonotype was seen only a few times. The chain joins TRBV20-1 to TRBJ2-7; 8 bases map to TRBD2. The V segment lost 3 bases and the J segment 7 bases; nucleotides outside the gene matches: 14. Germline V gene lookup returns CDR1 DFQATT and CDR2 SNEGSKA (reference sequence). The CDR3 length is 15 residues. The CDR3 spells CSASDMSGSGGEQYF. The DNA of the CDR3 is TGCAGTGCTAGTGACATGAGCGGGAGCGGCGGTGAGCAGTACTTC.

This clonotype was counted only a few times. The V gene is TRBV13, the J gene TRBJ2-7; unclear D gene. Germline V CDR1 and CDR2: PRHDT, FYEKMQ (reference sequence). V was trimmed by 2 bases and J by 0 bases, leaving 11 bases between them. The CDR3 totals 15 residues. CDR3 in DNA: TGTGCCAGCAGCTTAAGGACCAGGAGCTCCTACGAGCAGTACTTC. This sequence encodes CASSLRTRSSYEQYF.

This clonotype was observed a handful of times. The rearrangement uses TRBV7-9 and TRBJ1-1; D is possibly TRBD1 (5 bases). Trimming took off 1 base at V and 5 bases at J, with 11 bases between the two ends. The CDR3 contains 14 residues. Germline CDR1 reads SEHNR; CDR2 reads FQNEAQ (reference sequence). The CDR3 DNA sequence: TGTGCCAGCAGCTTAGACGGGGGAGGAACTGAAGCTTTCTTT. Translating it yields CASSLDGGGTEAFF.

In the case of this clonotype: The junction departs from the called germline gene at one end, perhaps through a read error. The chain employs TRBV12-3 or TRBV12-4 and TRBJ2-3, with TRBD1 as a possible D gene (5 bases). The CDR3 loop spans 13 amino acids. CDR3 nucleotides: TGTGCCAGCAGTTTTCAGGGCACAGATGCGCAGTATTTT. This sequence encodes CASSFQGTDAQYF.